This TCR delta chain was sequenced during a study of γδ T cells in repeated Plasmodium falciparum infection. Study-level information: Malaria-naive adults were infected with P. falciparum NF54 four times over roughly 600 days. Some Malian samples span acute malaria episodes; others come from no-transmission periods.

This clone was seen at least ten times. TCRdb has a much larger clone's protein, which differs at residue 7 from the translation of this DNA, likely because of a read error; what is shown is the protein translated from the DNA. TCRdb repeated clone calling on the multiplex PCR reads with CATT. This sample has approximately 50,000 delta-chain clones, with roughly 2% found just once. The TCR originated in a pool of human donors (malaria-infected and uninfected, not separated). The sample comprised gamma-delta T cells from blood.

The CDR3 DNA sequence: TGTGCCTCCCGACCGAAATGCCTTTACTACTGGGGGATACGGGACACCGATAAACTCATCTTT. Residues: CASRPKCLYYWGIRDTDKLIF. The V and J genes are TRDV2 and TRDJ1; 13 bases agree with TRDD3. The V gene's germline CDR1 is GEAIGNYY and CDR2 EKD. The trim removed 8 bases at V and 0 bases at J, leaving 23 bases unmatched. The CDR3 is 21 residues long.